This T cell receptor beta chain was recorded in a study of cytomegalovirus exposure and HLA in healthy donors. For the study at large: Early on, a data release was issued that held 65 million to 100 million unique TCRs from HLA-typed donors. Study-wide results and caveats: Using the classifier, cytomegalovirus status was reportedly diagnosed with high specificity and sensitivity.

Vbeta (60) and Jbeta (13) primers were used in the PCR. TCRdb keeps only in-frame clones here, not all; method: immunoSEQ multiplex PCR. This sample yields about 120,000 clones, of which around 61% are seen a single time; about 2.2% belongs to the top ten. From germline, CDR1 is SGDLS and CDR2 YYNGEE. The CDR3 is 17 amino acids. V shed 0 bases, J shed 7 bases, and the junction held 12 bases outside the gene matches. For this clone: Its antigen is as yet unknown.

The chain is built from TRBV9 and TRBJ2-1; 8 nucleotides align to TRBD2. Sequenced sample: PBMCs. This receptor was obtained from a woman aged 30 to 39 in good health and CMV-seronegative. The CDR3 DNA sequence: TGTGCCAGCAGCGTAGAAGTAGGACTAGCCTCGGGGAATGAGCAGTTCTTC. Translated, it gives CASSVEVGLASGNEQFF. Combining the CDR3 with reference TRBV9 and TRBJ2-1 gives the whole variable domain DSGVTQTPKHLITATGQRVTLRCSPRSGDLSVYWYQQSLDQGLQFLIQYYNGEERAKGNILERFSAQQFPDLHSELNLSSLELGDSALYFCASSVEVGLASGNEQFFGPGTRLTVL.